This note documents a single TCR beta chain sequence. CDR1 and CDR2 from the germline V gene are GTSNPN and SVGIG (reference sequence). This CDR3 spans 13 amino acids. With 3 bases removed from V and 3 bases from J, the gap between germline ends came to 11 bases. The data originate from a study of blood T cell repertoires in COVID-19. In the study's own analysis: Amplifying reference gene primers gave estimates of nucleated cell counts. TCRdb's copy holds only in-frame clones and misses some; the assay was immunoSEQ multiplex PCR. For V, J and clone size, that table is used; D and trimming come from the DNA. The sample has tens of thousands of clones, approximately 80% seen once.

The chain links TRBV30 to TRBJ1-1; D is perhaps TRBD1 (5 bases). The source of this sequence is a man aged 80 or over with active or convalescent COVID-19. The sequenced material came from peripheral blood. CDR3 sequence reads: CAWSPGIYTEAFF. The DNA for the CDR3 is TGTGCCTGGAGCCCAGGGATTTACACTGAAGCTTTCTTT.